The sequence of this T cell receptor (beta chain) was determined in a study of blood T cell repertoires in COVID-19. Study-wide context: Spain, Italy and the United States supplied samples that represented acute and convalescent COVID-19.

The CDR3 has 15 residues. V lost 4 bases, J lost 7 bases, and 12 bases stayed unmatched. CDR1 is MNHEY and CDR2 is SVGAGI in the germline V gene. In the authors' workflow: Estimated nucleated cell counts came from reference gene primer amplification. Assay used: immunoSEQ multiplex PCR; TCRdb lists only in-frame clones, some missing. The D gene and trimming were derived from the DNA, and the V and J assignments and clone size from that table. The sample shows around 140,000 clones, 80% to 90% of them seen only once. Assignment of participants to cohorts was predicated upon participant-reported clinical history.

J is TRBJ1-2 and V is TRBV6-5; 7 nucleotides agree with TRBD1. Sequenced input: PBMCs or T cells enriched from blood (not recorded which). The receptor was isolated from a man aged 35 to 55 with acute COVID-19. DNA of the CDR3: TGTGCCAGCAGTTCCGCACCTTACAGGGGCATTGGCTACACCTTC. Translation gives CASSSAPYRGIGYTF.